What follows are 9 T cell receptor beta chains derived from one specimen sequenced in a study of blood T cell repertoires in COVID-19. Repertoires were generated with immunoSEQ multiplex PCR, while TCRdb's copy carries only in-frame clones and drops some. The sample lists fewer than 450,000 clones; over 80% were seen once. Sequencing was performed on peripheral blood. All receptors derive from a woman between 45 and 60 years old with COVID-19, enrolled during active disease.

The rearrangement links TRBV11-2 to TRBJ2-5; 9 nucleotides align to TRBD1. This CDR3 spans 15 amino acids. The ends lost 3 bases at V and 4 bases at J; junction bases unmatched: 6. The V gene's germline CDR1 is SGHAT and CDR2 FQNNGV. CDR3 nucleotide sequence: TGTGCCAGCAGCTTGGGGACAGGGCTTGGAGAGACCCAGTACTTC. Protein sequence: CASSLGTGLGETQYF.

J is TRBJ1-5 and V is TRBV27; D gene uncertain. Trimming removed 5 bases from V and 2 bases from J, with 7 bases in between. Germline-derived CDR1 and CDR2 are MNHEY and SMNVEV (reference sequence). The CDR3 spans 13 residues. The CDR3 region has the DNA TGTGCCAGCAGTCCCCTCGGCAATCAGCCCCAGCATTTT. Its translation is CASSPLGNQPQHF.

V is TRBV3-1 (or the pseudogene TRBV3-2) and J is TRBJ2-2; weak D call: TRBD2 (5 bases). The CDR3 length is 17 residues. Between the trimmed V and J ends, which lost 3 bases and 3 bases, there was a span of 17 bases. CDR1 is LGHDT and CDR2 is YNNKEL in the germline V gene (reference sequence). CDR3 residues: CASSHRTLASYTGELFF. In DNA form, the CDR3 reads TGTGCCAGCAGCCACCGGACGCTGGCTAGCTACACCGGGGAGCTGTTTTTT.

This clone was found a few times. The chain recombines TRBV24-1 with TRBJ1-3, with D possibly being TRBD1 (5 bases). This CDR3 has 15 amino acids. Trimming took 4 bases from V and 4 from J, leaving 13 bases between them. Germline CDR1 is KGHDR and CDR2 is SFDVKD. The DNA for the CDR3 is TGTGCCACCAGTGACCCGGGGGGTCCGGGAAACACCATATATTTT. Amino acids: CATSDPGGPGNTIYF.

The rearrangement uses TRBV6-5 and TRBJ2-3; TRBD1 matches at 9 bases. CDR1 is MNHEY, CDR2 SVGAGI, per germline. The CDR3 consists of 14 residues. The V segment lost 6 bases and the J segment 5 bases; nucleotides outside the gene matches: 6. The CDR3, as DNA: TGTGCCAGCAGCTTCGACAGGGGGGGAGATACGCAGTATTTT. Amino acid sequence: CASSFDRGGDTQYF.

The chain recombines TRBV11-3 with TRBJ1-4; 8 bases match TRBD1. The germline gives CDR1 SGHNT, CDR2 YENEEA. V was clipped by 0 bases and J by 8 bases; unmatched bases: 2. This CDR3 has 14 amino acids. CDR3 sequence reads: CASSLDGQGEKLFF. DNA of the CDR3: TGTGCCAGCAGCTTAGACGGACAGGGCGAAAAACTGTTTTTT.

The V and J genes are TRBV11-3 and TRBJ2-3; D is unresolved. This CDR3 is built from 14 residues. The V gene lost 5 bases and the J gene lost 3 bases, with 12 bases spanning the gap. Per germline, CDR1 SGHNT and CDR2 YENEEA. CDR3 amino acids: CASSLHSRTDTQYF. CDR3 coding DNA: TGTGCCAGCAGCCTCCACTCCCGGACAGATACGCAGTATTTT. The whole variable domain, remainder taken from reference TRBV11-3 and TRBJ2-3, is EAGVVQSPRYKIIEKKQPVAFWCNPISGHNTLYWYLQNLGQGPELLIRYENEEAVDDSQLPKDRFSAERLKGVDSTLKIQPAELGDSAVYLCASSLHSRTDTQYFGPGTRLTVL.

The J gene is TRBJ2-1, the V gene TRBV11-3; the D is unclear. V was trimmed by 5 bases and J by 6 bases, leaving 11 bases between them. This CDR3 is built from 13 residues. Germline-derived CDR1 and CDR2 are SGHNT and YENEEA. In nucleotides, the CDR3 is TGTGCCAGCAGCCCCACAGTCTTCAATGAGCAGTTCTTC. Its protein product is CASSPTVFNEQFF.

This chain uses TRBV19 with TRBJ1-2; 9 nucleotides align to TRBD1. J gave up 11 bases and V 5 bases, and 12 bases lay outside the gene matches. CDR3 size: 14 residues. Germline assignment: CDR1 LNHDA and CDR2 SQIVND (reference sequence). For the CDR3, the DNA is TGTGCCAGTAGTCAAACAGGGGACAGGGTGGGGTACACCTTC. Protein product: CASSQTGDRVGYTF.